This paragraph reports one T cell receptor (beta chain). The target antigen is unknown. This specimen belongs to a study of CD8+ T cells in alopecia areata. Background on the study: Treatment comprised oral tofacitinib, 5 to 10 mg twice daily, in treated patients. Tofacitinib treatment spanned 6 to 18 months, with 6 months off drug afterward. The study's findings and limits: Normal scalp had lower clonality than lesional scalp, with alopecia totalis/universalis lesions showing this most strongly.

It was cDNA, reverse transcribed from extracted RNA, that served as the sequencing template. Sequencing was performed with immunoSEQ multiplex PCR; in TCRdb, only in-frame clones are kept and a portion is missing. The profile shows about 190,000 clones, 60% of them singletons. Treatment meaning: oral pan-JAK inhibitor, 5-10 mg twice daily. Researchers took lesional scalp punch biopsies and peripheral blood from people who were alopecia areata patients. Sample: CD4+ T cells sorted from blood, taken at week 4, from a patient treated with tofacitinib. This receptor was taken from a human donor with alopecia areata.

The CDR3 region has the DNA TGCAGCGTTAGCCGGGGGACTAGCGGGGCGAAAGAGACCCAGTACTTC. It encodes CSVSRGTSGAKETQYF. V usage is TRBV29-1 and J usage is TRBJ2-5; 13 positions match TRBD2. Germline trimming cut 5 bases from V and 3 bases from J; bases unmatched to any gene: 9. CDR1 is SQVTM and CDR2 is ANQGSEA in the germline V gene. CDR3 length equals 16 residues.